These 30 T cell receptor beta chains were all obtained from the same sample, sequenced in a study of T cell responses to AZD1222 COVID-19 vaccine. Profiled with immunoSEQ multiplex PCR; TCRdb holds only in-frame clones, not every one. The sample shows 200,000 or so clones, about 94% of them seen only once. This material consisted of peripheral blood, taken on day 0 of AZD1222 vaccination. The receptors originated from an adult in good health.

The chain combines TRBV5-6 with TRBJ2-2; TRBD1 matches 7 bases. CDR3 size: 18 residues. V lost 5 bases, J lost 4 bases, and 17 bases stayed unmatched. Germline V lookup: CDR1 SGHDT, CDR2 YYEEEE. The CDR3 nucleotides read TGTGCCAGCAGTCCCGGACCGACAGGGTATATCATCACCGGGGAGCTGTTTTTT. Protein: CASSPGPTGYIITGELFF.

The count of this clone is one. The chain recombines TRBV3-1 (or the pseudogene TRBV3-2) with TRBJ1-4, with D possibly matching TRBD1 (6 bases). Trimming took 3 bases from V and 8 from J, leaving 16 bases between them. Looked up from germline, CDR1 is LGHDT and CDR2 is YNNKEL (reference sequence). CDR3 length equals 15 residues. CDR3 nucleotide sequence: TGTGCCAGCAGCCACCACGAGGGGGTGGGGGAAAAACTGTTTTTT. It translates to CASSHHEGVGEKLFF.

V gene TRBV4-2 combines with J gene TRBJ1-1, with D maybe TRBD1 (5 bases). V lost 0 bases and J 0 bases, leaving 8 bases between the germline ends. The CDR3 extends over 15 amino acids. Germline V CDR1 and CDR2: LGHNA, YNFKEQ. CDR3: CASSQEAGMNTEAFF. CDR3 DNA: TGTGCCAGCAGCCAAGAGGCAGGGATGAACACTGAAGCTTTCTTT.

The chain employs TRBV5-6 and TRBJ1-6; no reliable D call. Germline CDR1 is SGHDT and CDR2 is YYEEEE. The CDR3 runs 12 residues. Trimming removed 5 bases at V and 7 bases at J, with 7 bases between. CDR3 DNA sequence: TGTGCCAGCAGGGATGGGAATTCACCCCTCCACTTT. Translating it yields CASRDGNSPLHF.

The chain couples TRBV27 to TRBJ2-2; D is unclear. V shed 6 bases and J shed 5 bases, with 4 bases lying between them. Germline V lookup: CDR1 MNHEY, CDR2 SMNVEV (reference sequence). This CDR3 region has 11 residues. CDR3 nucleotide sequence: TGTGCCAGCAGGGGAACCGGGGAGCTGTTTTTT. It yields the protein CASRGTGELFF.

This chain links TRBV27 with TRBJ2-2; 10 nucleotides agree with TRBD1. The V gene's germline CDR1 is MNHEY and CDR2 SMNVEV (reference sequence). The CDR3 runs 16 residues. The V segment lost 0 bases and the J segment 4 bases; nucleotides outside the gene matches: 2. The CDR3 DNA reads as TGTGCCAGCAGTTTATCGACAGGGGGCAGCACCGGGGAGCTGTTTTTT. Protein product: CASSLSTGGSTGELFF.

CDR3 residues: CSVRPSTDTQYF. The CDR3 nucleotides read TGCAGCGTTAGGCCTAGTACAGATACGCAGTATTTT. This chain joins TRBV29-1 and TRBJ2-3; D is unclear. Trimming removed 5 bases from V and 3 bases from J, with 9 bases in between. Germline assignment: CDR1 SQVTM and CDR2 ANQGSEA. CDR3 length equals 12 residues.

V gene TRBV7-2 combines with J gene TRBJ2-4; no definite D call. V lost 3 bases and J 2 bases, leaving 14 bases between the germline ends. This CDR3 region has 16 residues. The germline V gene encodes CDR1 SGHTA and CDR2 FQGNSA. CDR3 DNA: TGTGCCAGCAGCTTCGCCGGAAAGAGTTCCAAAAACATTCAGTACTTC. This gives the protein CASSFAGKSSKNIQYF. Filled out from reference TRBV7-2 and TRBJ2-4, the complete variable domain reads GAGVSQSPSNKVTEKGKDVELRCDPISGHTALYWYRQSLGQGLEFLIYFQGNSAPDKSGLPSDRFSAERTGGSVSTLTIQRTQQEDSAVYLCASSFAGKSSKNIQYFGAGTRLSVL.

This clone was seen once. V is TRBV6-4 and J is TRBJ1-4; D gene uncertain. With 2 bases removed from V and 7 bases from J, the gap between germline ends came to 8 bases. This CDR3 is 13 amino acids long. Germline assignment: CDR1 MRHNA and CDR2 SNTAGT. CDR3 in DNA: TGTGCCAGCAGTGACAGGGAAGGTGAAAAACTGTTTTTT. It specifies CASSDREGEKLFF.

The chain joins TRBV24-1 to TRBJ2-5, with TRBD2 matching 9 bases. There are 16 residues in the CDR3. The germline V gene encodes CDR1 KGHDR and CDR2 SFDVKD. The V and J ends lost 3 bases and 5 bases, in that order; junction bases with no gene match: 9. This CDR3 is CATSDVGLAHPETQYF. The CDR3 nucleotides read TGTGCCACCAGTGATGTGGGACTAGCTCATCCGGAGACCCAGTACTTC.

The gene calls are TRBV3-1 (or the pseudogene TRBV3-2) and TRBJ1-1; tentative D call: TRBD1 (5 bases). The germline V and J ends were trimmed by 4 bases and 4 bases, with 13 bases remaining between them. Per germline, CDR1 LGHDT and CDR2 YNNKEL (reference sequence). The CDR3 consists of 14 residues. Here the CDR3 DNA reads TGTGCCAGCAGCCGGGGCAGTTGGGCCACTGAAGCTTTCTTT. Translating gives CASSRGSWATEAFF.

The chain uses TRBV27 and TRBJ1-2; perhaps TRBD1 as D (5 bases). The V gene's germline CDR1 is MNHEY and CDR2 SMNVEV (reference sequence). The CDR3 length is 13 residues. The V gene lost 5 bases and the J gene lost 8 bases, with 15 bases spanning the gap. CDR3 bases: TGTGCCAGCAGTAGGGGCGTCAGGCAAGGCTACACCTTC. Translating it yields CASSRGVRQGYTF.

The CDR3 DNA is TGTGCCAGCAGTTTAGGGGGCATCACAGATACGCAGTATTTT. Protein sequence: CASSLGGITDTQYF. The genes are TRBV6-2 or TRBV6-3 and TRBJ2-3, with 7 bases identical to TRBD1. The CDR3 contains 14 residues. V gave up 4 bases and J gave up 2 bases; unmatched junction bases: 3. Per germline, CDR1 MNHEY and CDR2 SVGEGT.

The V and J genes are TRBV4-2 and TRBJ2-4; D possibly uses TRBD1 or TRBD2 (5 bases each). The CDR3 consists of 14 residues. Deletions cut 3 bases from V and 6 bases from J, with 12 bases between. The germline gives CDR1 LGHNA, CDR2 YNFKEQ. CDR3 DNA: TGTGCCAGCAGCCAGGAACAGGCGGGAAACATTCAGTACTTC. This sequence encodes CASSQEQAGNIQYF.

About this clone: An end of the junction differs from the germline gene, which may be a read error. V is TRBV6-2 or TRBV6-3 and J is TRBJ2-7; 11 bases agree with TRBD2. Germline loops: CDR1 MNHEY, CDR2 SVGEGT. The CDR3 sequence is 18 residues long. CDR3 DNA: TGTGCCAGCAGTTACCGGCTGGTGTTCCCTAGCGGGAGGCCCACAGGGGACTTC. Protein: CASSYRLVFPSGRPTGDF.

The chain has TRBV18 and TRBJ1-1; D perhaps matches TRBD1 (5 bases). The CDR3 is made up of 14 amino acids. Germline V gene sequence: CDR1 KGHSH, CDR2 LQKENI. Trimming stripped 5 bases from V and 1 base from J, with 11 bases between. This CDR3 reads CASSSGPTNTEAFF. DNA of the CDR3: TGTGCCAGCTCATCGGGGCCCACGAACACTGAAGCTTTCTTT.

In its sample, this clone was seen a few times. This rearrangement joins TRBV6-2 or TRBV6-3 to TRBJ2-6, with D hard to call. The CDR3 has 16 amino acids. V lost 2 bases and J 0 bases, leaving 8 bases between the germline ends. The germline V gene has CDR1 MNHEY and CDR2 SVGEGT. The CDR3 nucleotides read TGTGCCAGCAGTTACCAAGGCCTCTCTGGGGCCAACGTCCTGACTTTC. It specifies CASSYQGLSGANVLTF.

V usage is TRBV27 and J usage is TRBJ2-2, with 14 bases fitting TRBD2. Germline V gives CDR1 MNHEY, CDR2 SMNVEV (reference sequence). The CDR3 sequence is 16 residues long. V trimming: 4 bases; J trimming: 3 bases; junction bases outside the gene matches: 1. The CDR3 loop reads CASSWTSGRYTGELFF. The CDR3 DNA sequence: TGTGCCAGCAGTTGGACTAGCGGGAGGTACACCGGGGAGCTGTTTTTT.

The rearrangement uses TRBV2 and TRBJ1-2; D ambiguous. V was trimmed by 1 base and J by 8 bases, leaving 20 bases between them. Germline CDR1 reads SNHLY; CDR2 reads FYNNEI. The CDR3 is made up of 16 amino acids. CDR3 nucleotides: TGTGCCAGCAGTGAAGGTCAGGTACGGCTCTTTGGCGGCTACACCTTC. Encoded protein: CASSEGQVRLFGGYTF.

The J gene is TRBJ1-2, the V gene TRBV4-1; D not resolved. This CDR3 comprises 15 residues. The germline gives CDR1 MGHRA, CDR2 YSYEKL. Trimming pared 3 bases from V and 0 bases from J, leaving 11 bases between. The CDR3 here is CASSQETGTNYGYTF. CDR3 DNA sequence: TGCGCCAGCAGCCAGGAGACGGGGACTAACTATGGCTACACCTTC.

The CDR3 nucleotides are TGTGCCAGCAGTTACTCTGGGACAGCTGGAAACACCATATATTTT. This sequence encodes CASSYSGTAGNTIYF. V usage is TRBV6-5 and J usage is TRBJ1-3; TRBD1 matches at 7 bases. CDR3 length: 15 amino acids. Germline CDR1 reads MNHEY; CDR2 reads SVGAGI. J lost 2 bases, V lost 0 bases, and 1 base had no gene match.

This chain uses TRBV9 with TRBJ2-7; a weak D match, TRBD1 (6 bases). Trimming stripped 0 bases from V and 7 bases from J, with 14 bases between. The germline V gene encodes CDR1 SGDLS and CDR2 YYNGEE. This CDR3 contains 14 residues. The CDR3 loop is CASSVERAGAEQYF. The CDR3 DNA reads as TGTGCCAGCAGCGTAGAGAGGGCAGGGGCTGAGCAGTACTTC.

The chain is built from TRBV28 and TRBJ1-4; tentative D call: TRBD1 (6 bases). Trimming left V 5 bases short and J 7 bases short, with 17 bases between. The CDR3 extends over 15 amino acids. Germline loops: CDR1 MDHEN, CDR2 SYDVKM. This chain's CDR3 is CASSPRGGRSEKLFF. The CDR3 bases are TGTGCCAGCAGTCCCAGAGGGGGGAGGAGTGAAAAACTGTTTTTT.

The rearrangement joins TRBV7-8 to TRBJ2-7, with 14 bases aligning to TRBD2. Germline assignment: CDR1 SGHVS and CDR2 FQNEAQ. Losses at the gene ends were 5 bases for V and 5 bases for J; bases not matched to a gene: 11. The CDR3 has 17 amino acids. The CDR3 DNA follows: TGTGCCAGCAGCCGAAGGCCCCAGGGACTAGCGGGAGACGAGCAGTACTTC. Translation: CASSRRPQGLAGDEQYF. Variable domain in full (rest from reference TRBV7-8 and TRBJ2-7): GAGVSQSPRYKVAKRGQDVALRCDPISGHVSLFWYQQALGQGPEFLTYFQNEAQLDKSGLPSDRFFAERPEGSVSTLKIQRTQQEDSAVYLCASSRRPQGLAGDEQYFGPGTRLTVT.

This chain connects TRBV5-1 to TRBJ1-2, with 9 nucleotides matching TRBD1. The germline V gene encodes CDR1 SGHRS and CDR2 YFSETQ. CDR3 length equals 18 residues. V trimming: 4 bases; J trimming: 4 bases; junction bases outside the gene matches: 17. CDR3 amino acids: CASSPGQGRESTSYGYTF. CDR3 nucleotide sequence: TGCGCCAGCAGCCCAGGACAGGGGCGCGAGTCTACCTCCTATGGCTACACCTTC.

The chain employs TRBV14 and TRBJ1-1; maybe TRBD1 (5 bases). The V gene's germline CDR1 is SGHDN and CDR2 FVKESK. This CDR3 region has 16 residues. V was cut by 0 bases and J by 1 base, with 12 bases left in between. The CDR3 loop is CASSQEARAQNTEAFF. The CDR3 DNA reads TGTGCCAGCAGCCAAGAAGCCAGGGCTCAGAACACTGAAGCTTTCTTT.

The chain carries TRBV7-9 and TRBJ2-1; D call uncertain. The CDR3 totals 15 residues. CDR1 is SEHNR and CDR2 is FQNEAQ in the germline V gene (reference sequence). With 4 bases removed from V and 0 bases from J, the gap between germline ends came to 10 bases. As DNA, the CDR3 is TGTGCCAGCAGCTCCGCCTTAAGCTCCTACAATGAGCAGTTCTTC. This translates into CASSSALSSYNEQFF.

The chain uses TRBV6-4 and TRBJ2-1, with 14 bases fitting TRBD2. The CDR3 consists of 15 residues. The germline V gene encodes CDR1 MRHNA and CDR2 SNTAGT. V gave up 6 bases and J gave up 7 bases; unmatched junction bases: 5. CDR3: CASSRLAGGPNEQFF. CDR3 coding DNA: TGTGCCAGCAGCAGACTAGCGGGAGGGCCGAATGAGCAGTTCTTC.

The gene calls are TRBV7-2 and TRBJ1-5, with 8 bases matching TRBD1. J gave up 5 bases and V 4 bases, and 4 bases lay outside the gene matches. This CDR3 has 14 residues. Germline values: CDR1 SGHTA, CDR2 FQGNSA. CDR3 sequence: CASSSRGLHQPQHF. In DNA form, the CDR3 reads TGTGCCAGCAGCTCCAGGGGGCTCCATCAGCCCCAGCATTTT.

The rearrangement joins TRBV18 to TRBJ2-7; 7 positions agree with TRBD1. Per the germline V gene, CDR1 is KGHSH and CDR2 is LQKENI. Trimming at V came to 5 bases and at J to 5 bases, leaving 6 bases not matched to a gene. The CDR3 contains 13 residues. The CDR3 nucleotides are TGTGCCAGCTCAGACAGGGTCACCCACGAGCAGTACTTC. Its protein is CASSDRVTHEQYF. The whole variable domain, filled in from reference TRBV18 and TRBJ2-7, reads NAGVMQNPRHLVRRRGQEARLRCSPMKGHSHVYWYRQLPEEGLKFMVYLQKENIIDESGMPKERFSAEFPKEGPSILRIQQVVRGDSAAYFCASSDRVTHEQYFGPGTRLTVT.